This T cell receptor (beta chain) was obtained from a study of blood T cell repertoires in COVID-19 (dated by TCRdb to about 2020). About the investigation overall: Samples from collaborators originated in the United States, Italy and Spain and spanned both the acute and convalescent phases of COVID-19. The prospective study material was composed of cDNA or gDNA derived from T cells, B-cell-depleted T cells, or PBMCs. Subjects who had been exposed to COVID-19, were actively infected with it, or had recovered from it provided the deeply sampled blood TCRbeta repertoires that made up the dataset. A freely available public database, intended as a resource for researchers studying the immune response to SARS-CoV-2, is where the repertoires were released. The samples were drawn from the first 160 participants of the ongoing ImmuneRACE study and from under 1,500 subjects provided by 6 global collaborators. The sample metadata nearly always contained a de-identified subject ID, COVID-19 status, age in years and sex. Where available, HLA class I and class II types were obtained from metadata supplied by the sample provider rather than from assay-based typing. The full study reports these points: The amount of clinical and demographic metadata varied by source and participant and was provided uncurated.

The immunoSEQ Assay, a bias-controlled multiplex PCR, was used to amplify TCRbeta CDR3 regions from genomic DNA. As for how the authors treated the data: The number of nucleated cells in each sample was estimated by amplification of reference gene primers within the assay. To quantify the absolute abundance of each unique TCRbeta CDR3 rearrangement, sequence reads were collapsed and filtered. For each sample, productive Simpson clonality was calculated by taking the square root of Simpson's diversity index across productive rearrangements. Entries here come from immuneACCESS through TCRdb and include only in-frame sequences with V and J called. Some clones fail to appear in such tables; in the studies checked, an unresolved V gene covers under half of the shortfall, and the cause of the remainder is unknown. D and trimming were read from the DNA, whereas the V and J calls and clone size are those reported in that table. Present in this sample are roughly 330,000 clones, 70% to 90% of which were seen just once. The ten top clones hold roughly 5.2% of the sample.

CDR1 GTSNPN and CDR2 SVGIG are derived from the germline V gene (reference sequence). Its CDR3 holds 13 amino acids, cysteine through phenylalanine. Only the CDR3 region is kept as DNA, spanning 39 bases read in frame from base 1. The V end loses 3 bases and the J end loses 5 bases, and a stretch of 12 bases separates them. Participants in the prospective study were aged about 18 to 95 years, lived in 20 to 30 United States geographic areas, and enrolled through a virtual design. In the prospective study, cohorts were assigned on the basis of participant-reported clinical history obtained from a screening survey and a study questionnaire. Recovered participants in ImmuneRACE Cohort 3 were defined by two consecutive negative NP/OP PCR tests, clearance by a healthcare professional, or resolution of symptoms. In the prospective study, whole blood, serum and a nasopharyngeal or oropharyngeal swab were collected from each participant by mobile phlebotomists. Over a roughly 2-month period, participants in the prospective study had the option of providing additional blood draws and questionnaires. Prospective study blood samples were shipped either frozen or at room temperature before DNA extraction.

Of note for this clone: This receptor's antigen is unknown. The sample holds no much larger clone one base away, and base qualities are not on file.

The material sequenced was PBMCs or T cells enriched from blood (not recorded which). This TCR was sampled from a woman in her twenties or thirties who had recovered from COVID-19. The V and J genes are TRBV30 and TRBJ2-3, with no confident D gene call. The DNA reads as follows: TGTGCCTGGAGGAATGGGCCCAGAGATACGCAGTATTTT. Its protein product is CAWRNGPRDTQYF.